Below are 16 T cell receptor beta chains sequenced from a single sample in a study of human T cells and chemical hapten exposure. Regarding time point: patch test 1, 2 weeks after DPC sensitization. Treatment of the sample: therapeutic diphenylcyclopropenone sensitization with weekly scalp DPC. TCRdb processed the RACE reads anew with MiXCR; each CDR3 protein has one entry. The sample carries tens of thousands of distinct CDR3 sequences, approximately 12% recorded once. Specimen: whole blood, collected in connection with sensitization to the hapten diphenylcyclopropenone (DPC). Receptors originate from a woman aged 45 to 65 with alopecia areata. Some clones in this sample may be carry-over from other donors' samples.

Of note for this clonotype: At one of its ends the junction is not consistent with the germline gene, which may arise from a read error. The V and J genes are TRBV12-3 or TRBV12-4 and TRBJ1-5; 9 bases align to TRBD1. This CDR3 spans 17 amino acids. The CDR3 spells CASSQEGDTGGNQPQHF. CDR3 sequence (DNA): TGTGCCAGCAGCCAAGAGGGGGACACAGGGGGCAACCAGCCCCAGCATTTT.

There are many counts of this clonotype. The J gene is TRBJ1-4, the V gene TRBV12-3 or TRBV12-4; 9 bases are shared with TRBD1. After removal of 6 bases from V and 12 bases from J, the junction contained 2 bases not matched to a gene. The CDR3 has 11 residues. This chain's CDR3 is CASRRQGELFF. The CDR3 coding sequence is TGTGCCAGCAGGAGACAGGGGGAACTGTTTTTT.

The genes are TRBV6-2 or TRBV6-3 and TRBJ2-1; the D call may be TRBD1 or TRBD2 (5 bases each). From germline, CDR1 is MNHEY and CDR2 SVGEGT. The CDR3 loop spans 12 amino acids. V lost 5 bases, J lost 5 bases, and 7 bases lay in between. CDR3 amino acids: CASSPGHNEQFF. CDR3 DNA: TGTGCCAGCAGTCCGGGGCACAATGAGCAGTTCTTC.

This clonotype was detected only a few times. The chain employs TRBV5-1 and TRBJ1-1; 10 positions match TRBD1. Germline values: CDR1 SGHRS, CDR2 YFSETQ. Losses at the gene ends were 5 bases for V and 5 bases for J; bases not matched to a gene: 6. This CDR3 spans 14 amino acids. CDR3 sequence (DNA): TGCGCCAGCAGATCTGGGACAGGGGTAACTGAAGCTTTCTTT. Its translation is CASRSGTGVTEAFF.

This clonotype was seen only a few times. The CDR3 DNA reads TGTGCCAGCAGCTACGACTGGAGGAACAATGAGCAGTTCTTC. Its translation: CASSYDWRNNEQFF. The chain employs TRBV11-1 and TRBJ2-1; TRBD2 might be the D (5 bases). Looked up from germline, CDR1 is SGHAT and CDR2 is FQDESV (reference sequence). V was clipped by 4 bases and J by 5 bases, with 12 bases between them. The CDR3 consists of 14 residues.

The table lists this clonotype with many counts. The chain links TRBV12-3 or TRBV12-4 to TRBJ2-7; no definite D call. CDR3 length equals 11 residues. V was shortened by 6 bases and J by 7 bases, with 10 bases between the two germline ends. CDR3 sequence reads: CASSLSAEQYF. DNA for the CDR3: TGTGCCAGCAGCCTATCGGCGGAGCAGTACTTC.

The chain is built from TRBV5-8 and TRBJ2-3; possibly TRBD1 or TRBD2 for D (6 bases each). The CDR3 contains 16 residues. Germline assignment: CDR1 SGHTS and CDR2 YDEGEE. V was cut by 1 base and J by 2 bases, with 14 bases left in between. CDR3 sequence (DNA): TGTGCCAGCAGCTTGCCCCGGGGGCAAGACACAGATACGCAGTATTTT. This gives the protein CASSLPRGQDTDTQYF.

The chain is built from TRBV7-9 and TRBJ1-6; tentative D call: TRBD1 (6 bases). The CDR3 is 15 amino acids. Trimming removed 1 base at V and 8 bases at J, with 12 bases between. Germline CDR1 and CDR2: SEHNR and FQNEAQ (reference sequence). The DNA for the CDR3 is TGTGCCAGCAGCTTAGTGCAGGGGCCGGATTCACCCCTCCACTTT. It encodes CASSLVQGPDSPLHF.

The chain links TRBV20-1 to TRBJ2-1, with D perhaps assigned TRBD1 or TRBD2 (6 bases each). The CDR3 contains 16 residues. Between the trimmed V and J ends, which lost 0 bases and 7 bases, there was a span of 19 bases. The germline CDR1 and CDR2 sequences are DFQATT and SNEGSKA (reference sequence). The CDR3 nucleotides are TGCAGTGCTAGAGATCTTGGACTACCTGGACAGAATGAGCAGTTCTTC. Its protein is CSARDLGLPGQNEQFF.

The V gene is TRBV5-1, the J gene TRBJ2-7; perhaps TRBD1 as D (6 bases). CDR3 size: 14 residues. The germline gives CDR1 SGHRS, CDR2 YFSETQ. The V gene lost 4 bases and the J gene lost 3 bases, with 14 bases spanning the gap. CDR3 coding DNA: TGCGCCAGCAGCCCCGGGACACCTCTCTACGAGCAGTACTTC. Translating it yields CASSPGTPLYEQYF.

This clonotype was seen at least ten times. The chain recombines TRBV6-2 or TRBV6-3 with TRBJ2-6; D uncertain. The CDR3 sequence is 12 residues long. From germline, CDR1 is MNHEY and CDR2 SVGEGT. Between the trimmed V and J ends, which lost 6 bases and 2 bases, there was a span of 2 bases. CDR3 loop: CASRTGANVLTF. The CDR3 bases are TGTGCCAGCAGGACTGGGGCCAACGTCCTGACTTTC.

This clonotype occurred many times. V and J are TRBV18 and TRBJ1-1, with 8 positions matching TRBD1. V shed 3 bases and J 2 bases; nucleotides not matched to a gene: 5. Germline values: CDR1 KGHSH, CDR2 LQKENI. The CDR3 runs 15 residues. CDR3 loop: CASSPIGQGNTEAFF. CDR3 coding DNA: TGTGCCAGCTCACCGATAGGACAGGGAAACACTGAAGCTTTCTTT.

CDR3 sequence: CASSAGSGPYNEQFF. Written as DNA, the CDR3 is TGTGCCAGCAGCGCGGGGTCAGGGCCCTACAATGAGCAGTTCTTC. The chain has TRBV7-2 and TRBJ2-1, with a tentative D call TRBD2 (6 bases). V dropped 5 bases and J dropped 2 bases, with 13 bases sitting between them. Germline V CDR1 and CDR2: SGHTA, FQGNSA. This CDR3 is built from 15 residues.

The sample holds a few counts of this clonotype. The chain has TRBV27 and TRBJ2-7; D not resolved. V dropped 6 bases and J dropped 0 bases, with 9 bases sitting between them. This CDR3 comprises 13 residues. Per the germline V gene, CDR1 is MNHEY and CDR2 is SMNVEV (reference sequence). The CDR3 DNA is TGTGCCAGCAGGGACGGTAGCTCCTACGAGCAGTACTTC. Translating it yields CASRDGSSYEQYF.

The rearrangement links TRBV20-1 to TRBJ1-2, with D uncertain. In germline, CDR1 is DFQATT, CDR2 SNEGSKA (reference sequence). V lost 5 bases, J lost 2 bases, and 15 bases lay in between. CDR3 length equals 14 residues. Here the CDR3 DNA reads TGCAGTGCTCGGCGGCCACCAGACAACTATGGCTACACCTTC. Amino acid sequence: CSARRPPDNYGYTF.

The table lists this clonotype with a few counts. The rearrangement uses TRBV4-2 and TRBJ1-4; 9 bases agree with TRBD1. The CDR3 has 16 amino acids. CDR1 is LGHNA, CDR2 YNFKEQ, per germline. Losses at the gene ends were 5 bases for V and 7 bases for J; bases not matched to a gene: 11. The CDR3 DNA follows: TGTGCCAGCAGCGCGCCGGACAGGGGAAGAGGTGAAAAACTGTTTTTT. Amino acid sequence: CASSAPDRGRGEKLFF.